The subject of this entry is one TCR beta chain. The antigen remains unidentified. The germline V gene has CDR1 GTSNPN and CDR2 SVGIG (reference sequence). Trimming pared 2 bases from V and 0 bases from J, leaving 11 bases between. CDR3 length: 16 residues. This record comes from a study of cytomegalovirus exposure and HLA in healthy donors. Study-level results: Researchers reported in a later analysis that a missense DCLRE1C variant was tied to TCR beta V- and J-gene trimming.

Amplification used 60 Vbeta primers and 13 Jbeta primers. In the authors' workflow: In a later analysis, of 84 million or so unique beta chains, 9 million to 11 million appeared in at least two donors. TCRdb's table, derived via immunoSEQ multiplex PCR, lists solely in-frame clones and lacks some. The V and J calls and clone size were taken over from that table, and D and trimming were inferred from the DNA. In the table there are 180,000 or so clones, roughly four fifths of which are singletons. The V and J genes are TRBV30 and TRBJ1-6, with D possibly matching TRBD1 (5 bases). Sequenced: PBMCs. This receptor was identified in a man between 18 and 35 years old in good health and CMV-seronegative. The CDR3, as DNA: TGTGCCTGGAGTAGGGGAGGGAGCTCCTATAATTCACCCCTCCACTTT. Its protein product is CAWSRGGSSYNSPLHF. Complete variable domain (other parts from reference TRBV30 and TRBJ1-6): SQTIHQWPATLVQPVGSPLSLECTVEGTSNPNLYWYRQAAGRGLQLLFYSVGIGQISSEVPQNLSASRPQDRQFILSSKKLLLSDSGFYLCAWSRGGSSYNSPLHFGNGTRLTVT.